This T cell receptor (beta chain) stems from a study of cytomegalovirus exposure and HLA in healthy donors. Study-level background: Earlier results showed roughly 120 million unique TCR beta sequences derived from 150 million to 200 million T cells.

The CDR3 loop spans 13 amino acids. Trimming took 7 bases from V and 2 from J, leaving 11 bases between them. The germline CDR1 and CDR2 sequences are SEHNR and FQNEAQ (reference sequence). Both 60 Vbeta primers and 13 Jbeta primers went into the PCR. Clones were sequenced by immunoSEQ multiplex PCR, and TCRdb holds only the in-frame ones, with some missing. The profile shows fewer than 250,000 clones, around 79% of them singletons. Regarding donors, all were healthy bone marrow donors. The sequence was collected from a woman aged 18 to 35 in good health and CMV-seronegative. Sequencing input: PBMCs. The chain joins TRBV7-9 to TRBJ2-5; a possible D gene is TRBD2 (6 bases). The DNA for the CDR3 is TGTGCCAGCATCCTACGGGGGCAAGAGACCCAGTACTTC. It encodes CASILRGQETQYF.